Listed below are T cell receptor beta chains from one sample, sequenced in a study of TIL therapy for anti-PD-1-resistant metastatic lung cancer. Clones were sequenced by immunoSEQ multiplex PCR, and TCRdb holds only the in-frame ones, with some missing. This sample has tens of thousands of clones, with 70% to 85% found just once. The sample consisted of blood, taken at baseline. The origin of the receptors is a woman aged 30-85 years with non-small cell lung cancer. CDR3s include the opening cysteine and the closing phenylalanine or tryptophan. Each record gives: clone size, V gene, D gene, CDR3 protein. D genes are given only for firm matches. Not every row has a clone size; where given, it reads once, few, many or a size class.

clone_size: NA; v_call: TRBV6-5; d_call: TRBD2; cdr3_aa: CASTGGNTGELFF
clone_size: NA; v_call: TRBV27; d_call: TRBD2; cdr3_aa: CASSLGLAETTQYF
clone_size: NA; v_call: TRBV27; d_call: TRBD1; cdr3_aa: CASSLRGQNNEQFF
clone_size: NA; v_call: TRBV7-3; d_call: NA; cdr3_aa: CASSSLGANTEAFF
clone_size: NA; v_call: TRBV25-1; d_call: NA; cdr3_aa: CASSQGVGRPSEAYEQYF
clone_size: NA; v_call: TRBV6-5; d_call: NA; cdr3_aa: CAIHDSLGEQYF
clone_size: NA; v_call: TRBV30; d_call: TRBD1; cdr3_aa: CAWSDPTGGNEKLFF
clone_size: NA; v_call: TRBV27; d_call: TRBD1; cdr3_aa: CASSPGQDYGYTF
clone_size: NA; v_call: TRBV4-3; d_call: NA; cdr3_aa: CASSQGFQHEAFF
clone_size: NA; v_call: TRBV18; d_call: NA; cdr3_aa: CASSPSPGPGYEQYF
clone_size: NA; v_call: TRBV28; d_call: NA; cdr3_aa: CASSLGGRSGANVLTF
clone_size: NA; v_call: TRBV6-6; d_call: TRBD1; cdr3_aa: CASIAGTGSGNTIYF
clone_size: NA; v_call: TRBV5-8; d_call: NA; cdr3_aa: CASSFGSARRNTIYF
clone_size: NA; v_call: TRBV2; d_call: TRBD1; cdr3_aa: CASNHGTDLYEQYF
clone_size: NA; v_call: TRBV7-2; d_call: NA; cdr3_aa: CASSPHRDLKRYEQYF
clone_size: NA; v_call: TRBV27; d_call: NA; cdr3_aa: CASSFAGSSYNEQFF
clone_size: NA; v_call: TRBV10-3; d_call: TRBD1; cdr3_aa: CAISESRGQGTADTQYF
clone_size: few; v_call: TRBV5-1; d_call: NA; cdr3_aa: CASSLEGLGNQPQHF
clone_size: NA; v_call: TRBV2; d_call: NA; cdr3_aa: CASSDLGVMSTEAFF
clone_size: NA; v_call: TRBV7-6; d_call: TRBD2; cdr3_aa: CASSLLLTGTSGRNEQFF
clone_size: NA; v_call: TRBV19; d_call: TRBD1; cdr3_aa: CASSIRQGATGANVLTF
clone_size: NA; v_call: TRBV4-3; d_call: NA; cdr3_aa: CASSQDSQGGYEQFF
clone_size: NA; v_call: TRBV2; d_call: NA; cdr3_aa: CASSAQLAKNIQYF
clone_size: NA; v_call: TRBV28; d_call: NA; cdr3_aa: CASLGWNNEQFF
clone_size: NA; v_call: TRBV5-1; d_call: NA; cdr3_aa: CASSRWGNYGYTF
clone_size: NA; v_call: TRBV27; d_call: NA; cdr3_aa: CASNIGTAGNTIYF
clone_size: NA; v_call: TRBV5-6; d_call: TRBD2; cdr3_aa: CASSFLAGAINTGELFF
clone_size: NA; v_call: TRBV7-6; d_call: NA; cdr3_aa: CASQGLNTEAFF
clone_size: NA; v_call: TRBV5-1; d_call: NA; cdr3_aa: CASSLQGKGTGELFF
clone_size: NA; v_call: TRBV25-1; d_call: NA; cdr3_aa: CASSDLGTAGYEQYF
clone_size: NA; v_call: TRBV27; d_call: NA; cdr3_aa: CASSLVGRTDTQYF
clone_size: NA; v_call: TRBV27; d_call: NA; cdr3_aa: CASSSGLLAGNTIYF
clone_size: few; v_call: TRBV4-1; d_call: NA; cdr3_aa: CASSQYRGGETQYF
clone_size: NA; v_call: TRBV15; d_call: TRBD1; cdr3_aa: CATSRGDRPPGNQPQHF
clone_size: NA; v_call: TRBV7-2; d_call: NA; cdr3_aa: CASSLAGGGPYNEQFF
clone_size: NA; v_call: TRBV7-3; d_call: NA; cdr3_aa: CASSLSGINEQFF
clone_size: NA; v_call: TRBV6-5; d_call: TRBD1; cdr3_aa: CASSYFKAGGFNEQYF
clone_size: NA; v_call: TRBV19; d_call: TRBD1; cdr3_aa: CASSILFPRSTGATNNSPLHF
clone_size: NA; v_call: TRBV16; d_call: NA; cdr3_aa: CASSQSAYEQYF
clone_size: NA; v_call: TRBV29-1; d_call: NA; cdr3_aa: CSVSPSIGEKLFF
clone_size: NA; v_call: TRBV5-6; d_call: NA; cdr3_aa: CASSVRETQYF
clone_size: NA; v_call: TRBV7-2; d_call: NA; cdr3_aa: CASSLHWDGNSATNEKLFF
clone_size: NA; v_call: TRBV5-6; d_call: NA; cdr3_aa: CASSFSGTGKETQYF
clone_size: few; v_call: TRBV2; d_call: TRBD2; cdr3_aa: CASSGPGLGVYEQYF